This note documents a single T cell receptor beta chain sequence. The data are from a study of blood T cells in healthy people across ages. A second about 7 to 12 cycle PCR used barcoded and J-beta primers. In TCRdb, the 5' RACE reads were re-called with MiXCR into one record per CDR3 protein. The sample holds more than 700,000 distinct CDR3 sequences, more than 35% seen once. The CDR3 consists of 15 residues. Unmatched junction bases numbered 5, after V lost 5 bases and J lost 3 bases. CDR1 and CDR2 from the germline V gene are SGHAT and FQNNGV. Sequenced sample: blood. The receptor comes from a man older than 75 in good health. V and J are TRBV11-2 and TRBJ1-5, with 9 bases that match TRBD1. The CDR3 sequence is CASSEGQGDNQPQHF. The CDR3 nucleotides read TGTGCCAGCAGCGAGGGACAGGGAGACAATCAGCCCCAGCATTTT.